These T cell receptor beta chains were read from a single sample in a study of blood T cell repertoires in COVID-19. Sequencing used immunoSEQ multiplex PCR; TCRdb keeps in-frame clones, though not all of them. The sample includes a few hundred thousand clones, approximately 87% of them seen just once. Material: PBMCs or T cells enriched from blood (not recorded which). The origin of the receptors is a woman aged 50 to 65 who had recovered from COVID-19. Each CDR3 is given with its conserved first and last residue. Each record gives: D gene, clone size, V gene, J gene, CDR3 DNA, CDR3 protein. D genes are given only for firm matches. Only part of the rows carry a size: once, few, many, or a class if the clone is expanded.

NA,NA,TRBV3-1/TRBV3-2,TRBJ1-1,TGTGCCAGCAGCCCCAAGGACAAAAACACTGAAGCTTTCTTT,CASSPKDKNTEAFF
TRBD1,NA,TRBV2,TRBJ1-1,TGTGCCAGCAGGCGACAGGGCTTCTCTGAAGCTTTCTTT,CASRRQGFSEAFF
NA,NA,TRBV19,TRBJ1-5,TGTGCCAGTAGCCACAGACAACGCAATCAGCCCCAGCATTTT,CASSHRQRNQPQHF
TRBD2,NA,TRBV28,TRBJ2-3,TGTGCCAGCAGTTCCGTTAGCGGGGAGGTGGCAGATACGCAGTATTTT,CASSSVSGEVADTQYF
NA,NA,TRBV10-3,TRBJ2-3,TGTGCCATCAGTGACCCCAGGGAGGAGGTACTGGGGACGCAGTATTTT,CAISDPREEVLGTQYF
NA,NA,TRBV28,TRBJ2-3,TGTGCCAGCAGTTCTGGGCCCGTCGAAAATACGCAGTATTTT,CASSSGPVENTQYF
TRBD2,NA,TRBV28,TRBJ2-3,TGTGCCAGCAGCCTAGCGGGGGGACACACAGATACGCAGTATTTT,CASSLAGGHTDTQYF
NA,NA,TRBV5-1,TRBJ2-2,TGCGCCAGCAGCCCCCAGAGGGGGGGCACTACCGGGGAGCTGTTTTTT,CASSPQRGGTTGELFF
NA,NA,TRBV7-8,TRBJ1-6,TGTGCCAGCAGACCCGCAGGGGATTCACCCCTCCACTTT,CASRPAGDSPLHF
TRBD1,NA,TRBV4-1,TRBJ2-7,TGCGCCAGCAGCTCTCGGACAGGGGGCTACGAGCAGTACTTC,CASSSRTGGYEQYF
NA,NA,TRBV4-2,TRBJ1-1,TGTGCCAGCAGCCAAGATCTCCGGGGAGACACTGAAGCTTTCTTT,CASSQDLRGDTEAFF
TRBD2,NA,TRBV7-2,TRBJ2-3,TGTGCCAGCAGCTTTCGACTAGCCGCAGATACGCAGTATTTT,CASSFRLAADTQYF
TRBD1,NA,TRBV9,TRBJ2-6,TGTGCCAGCAGCCCACGGACAGGAGACTCTGGGGCCAACGTCCTGACTTTC,CASSPRTGDSGANVLTF
TRBD1,NA,TRBV5-4,TRBJ1-2,TGTGCCAGCAGCTTGGGGGCGACAGGGAGAGGCTACACCTTC,CASSLGATGRGYTF
NA,once,TRBV5-1,TRBJ1-2,TGCGCCAGCAGCTCGGGTTTCGGCTACACCTTC,CASSSGFGYTF
TRBD2,NA,TRBV7-2,TRBJ2-3,TGTGCCAGCAGCTTACTTGTAGCGGGGGGGGCAGGCACAGATACGCAGTATTTT,CASSLLVAGGAGTDTQYF
NA,few,TRBV2,TRBJ1-2,TGTGCCAGCAGGGCGACGGAGAACTATGGCTACACCTTC,CASRATENYGYTF
NA,few,TRBV12-3/TRBV12-4,TRBJ2-2,TGTGCCAGCAGTCCTTATACCGGGGAGCTGTTTTTT,CASSPYTGELFF
NA,once,TRBV3-1/TRBV3-2,TRBJ1-3,TGTGCCAGCAGCCGCTTACAGTTCTCTGGAAACACCATATATTTT,CASSRLQFSGNTIYF
NA,few,TRBV20-1,TRBJ2-2,TGCAGTGCTAGTCCCGCGCCGAACACCGGGGAGCTGTTTTTT,CSASPAPNTGELFF
NA,NA,TRBV5-1,TRBJ2-7,TGCGCCAGCAGCTTGGGGGGGCCCTTGTCCTACGAGCAGTACTTC,CASSLGGPLSYEQYF
NA,few,TRBV6-5,TRBJ1-6,TGTGCCAGCAGTTACGACCATGCGGGGAATTCACCCCTCCACTTT,CASSYDHAGNSPLHF
NA,NA,TRBV10-1,TRBJ1-2,TGCGCCAGCACCTTAGGGACTTGCGATGGCTACACCTTC,CASTLGTCDGYTF
TRBD1,NA,TRBV4-1,TRBJ1-4,TGCGCCAGCAGCCACGAGAACAGGGGATACGATGAAAAACTGTTTTTT,CASSHENRGYDEKLFF
NA,NA,TRBV3-1/TRBV3-2,TRBJ1-5,TGTGCCAGCAGCCATGGGGGGCGCGGACTAGGTCAGCCCCAGCATTTT,CASSHGGRGLGQPQHF
TRBD1,NA,TRBV28,TRBJ1-2,TGTGCCAGCAGGTCGACAGGGGTGTATGGCTACACCTTC,CASRSTGVYGYTF
NA,NA,TRBV7-2,TRBJ2-1,TGTGCCAGCAGCCGCACTAGCCTAAGTGAGCAGTTCTTC,CASSRTSLSEQFF
NA,NA,TRBV29-1,TRBJ1-1,TGCGGGTTGTGGCCGACCCAGGTCCCTGAAGCTTTCTTT,CGLWPTQVPEAFF
NA,NA,TRBV28,TRBJ2-5,TGTGCCAGCAGCCGATCCGCGGGCCGCCAAGAGACCCAGTACTTC,CASSRSAGRQETQYF
TRBD1,few,TRBV19,TRBJ2-2,TGTGCCAGTACGGCGACAGGGATTTTCACCGGGGAGCTGTTTTTT,CASTATGIFTGELFF
NA,NA,TRBV4-1,TRBJ1-6,TGCGCCAGCAGCCAAAGACAGGTCCATTCACCCCTCCACTTT,CASSQRQVHSPLHF
NA,NA,TRBV23-1,TRBJ2-7,TGCGCCAGCAGTCTTCATCAGAGTATCCGGACTCGGGTTTACGAGCAGTACTTC,CASSLHQSIRTRVYEQYF
NA,NA,TRBV6-5,TRBJ1-5,TGTGCCAGTGGGACTAATCAGCCCCAGCATTTT,CASGTNQPQHF
TRBD1,once,TRBV5-1,TRBJ1-1,TGCGCCAGCACCAGGGGGACGAACACTGAAGCTTTCTTT,CASTRGTNTEAFF
TRBD2,few,TRBV30,TRBJ2-7,TGTGCCTGGAGACTAGCGGGGGCCTCCTACGAGCAGTACTTC,CAWRLAGASYEQYF
NA,few,TRBV5-1,TRBJ1-1,TGCGCCAGCAGCTTTATGGCGAACACTGAAGCTTTCTTT,CASSFMANTEAFF
TRBD2,NA,TRBV7-2,TRBJ2-3,TGTGCCAGCAGCTCAAGGCCGGGACTAGGGGACACAGATACGCAGTATTTT,CASSSRPGLGDTDTQYF
NA,NA,TRBV5-5,TRBJ1-5,TGTGCCAGCAGCTTGAGGGGGGGGCGGTTGGAGCCCCAGCATTTT,CASSLRGGRLEPQHF
NA,NA,TRBV6-4,TRBJ1-5,TGTGCCAGCAGTGAGGCCCAACGTCACCCCCATTCATTTAATCAGCCCCAGCATTTT,CASSEAQRHPHSFNQPQHF
TRBD1,NA,TRBV19,TRBJ1-2,TGTGCCAGTGAGCGGACAGGAGGACGTGGCTACACCTTC,CASERTGGRGYTF
TRBD1,NA,TRBV28,TRBJ2-2,TGTGCCAGCAAGTCGGGCAGGGGGCGTACCGGGGAGCTGTTTTTT,CASKSGRGRTGELFF
TRBD1,NA,TRBV5-1,TRBJ1-1,TGCGCCAGCAGCCTGAGACAGGGGGATGAAGCTTTCTTT,CASSLRQGDEAFF
NA,NA,TRBV30,TRBJ1-5,TGTGCCTGGAGTCGAGATTCTAATCAGCCCCAGCATTTT,CAWSRDSNQPQHF
NA,NA,TRBV30,TRBJ1-2,TGTGCCTGGAGGAGGGTTCAAGGCTACACCTTC,CAWRRVQGYTF
TRBD2,once,TRBV5-1,TRBJ2-1,TGCGCCAGCAGAAGCGGGACGGCCGATGAGCAGTTCTTC,CASRSGTADEQFF
NA,NA,TRBV23-1,TRBJ2-1,TGCGCCAGCAGTCAATCTGGCATCGATGAGCAGTTCTTC,CASSQSGIDEQFF
NA,NA,TRBV28,TRBJ1-6,TGTGCCAGCAGGCTAGGTGGTTCACCCCTCCACTTT,CASRLGGSPLHF
TRBD1,NA,TRBV7-2,TRBJ2-2,TGTGCCAGCAGCTTTTACAGGGGGCGTATCGGGGAGCTGTTTTTT,CASSFYRGRIGELFF
TRBD2,NA,TRBV3-1/TRBV3-2,TRBJ2-7,TGTGCCAGCAGCCGTCAACTAGCGGGGAACTACGAGCAGTACTTC,CASSRQLAGNYEQYF
NA,NA,TRBV6-6,TRBJ2-1,TGTGCCAGCAGTCCTTCACTAAGCTCCTACAATGAGCAGTTCTTC,CASSPSLSSYNEQFF
NA,NA,TRBV28,TRBJ1-1,TGTGCCAGCAGTTTATTACCCGGGGGCACTGAAGCTTTCTTT,CASSLLPGGTEAFF
TRBD2,few,TRBV9,TRBJ2-2,TGTGCCAGCAGCGTAGCTCCGGGAGGGGCACGGGGCCTCGCCGGGGAGCTGTTTTTT,CASSVAPGGARGLAGELFF
NA,few,TRBV19,TRBJ2-1,TGTGCCAGTAGTAGGGGGGTCGGAGTATCCTACAATGAGCAGTTCTTC,CASSRGVGVSYNEQFF
NA,NA,TRBV18,TRBJ1-1,TGTGCCAGCTCACCCCCAGGCAGGGTGAACACTGAAGCTTTCTTT,CASSPPGRVNTEAFF